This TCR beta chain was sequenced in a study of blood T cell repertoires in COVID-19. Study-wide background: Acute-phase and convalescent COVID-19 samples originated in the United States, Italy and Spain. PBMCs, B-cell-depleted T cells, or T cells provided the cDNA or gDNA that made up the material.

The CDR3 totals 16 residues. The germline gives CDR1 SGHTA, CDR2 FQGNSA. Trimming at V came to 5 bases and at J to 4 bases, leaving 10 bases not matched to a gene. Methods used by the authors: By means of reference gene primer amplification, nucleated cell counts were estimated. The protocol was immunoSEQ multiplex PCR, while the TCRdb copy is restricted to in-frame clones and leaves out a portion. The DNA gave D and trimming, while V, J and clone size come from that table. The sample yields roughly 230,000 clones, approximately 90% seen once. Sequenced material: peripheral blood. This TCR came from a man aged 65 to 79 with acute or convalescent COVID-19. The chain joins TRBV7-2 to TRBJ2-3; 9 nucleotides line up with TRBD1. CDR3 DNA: TGTGCCAGCAGCAAATCCGGGACAGGGCTGTCAGATACGCAGTATTTT. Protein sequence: CASSKSGTGLSDTQYF.